This TCR beta chain was sequenced for a study of T cells expressing NK-cell markers (TCRdb year 2020). Notes on the research overall: Seven or eight donors provided sorted CD3+CD56+NKG2C+, CD3+CD56+NKG2C- and CD3+CD56-NKG2C+ T-cell subsets, whose TCR beta-chain repertoires were profiled. Of the eight sequenced donors, seven were found to be HCMV-seropositive and one was found to be HCMV-seronegative. Randomly selected healthy volunteers, three men and five women, were used as the eight sequenced donors. Libraries were sequenced as 2 x 150 bp reads on Illumina HiSeq 2000/2500, MiSeq or NextSeq. Overall results and qualifications from the work: Those dominant clonotypes were again the most abundant among CD3+CD56-NKG2C+ cells in a few donors, at about 28.3-60.1%. In more than five donors, the dominant CD3+CD56+NKG2C+ clonotypes were found to rank among the top 10 CD8+ clonotypes and to make up 1.0-7.0% of CD8+ T cells. Whether the expanded NKG2C-expressing T cell clones were specific for HCMV antigens remained unclear.

Comment on this clonotype: The target of this receptor is not known.

According to the germline V gene, CDR1 reads SQVTM and CDR2 reads ANQGSEA. Reading from cysteine to phenylalanine, the CDR3 counts 16 amino acids. No DNA accompanies this entry. To determine HCMV serostatus, a commercial ELISA kit was used to detect HCMV-specific IgG in serum. Peripheral blood mononuclear cells were isolated from blood by Ficoll density gradient centrifugation. Instrument on record: Illumina HiSeq 2000. TCR beta cDNA libraries were made by 5'RACE template switching that added a universal primer site and unique molecular identifiers. cDNA synthesis was primed from the TCR beta constant segment, followed by two successive PCR amplification steps. As for the authors' bioinformatics: MIGEC was used to demultiplex reads and group the reads by UMI, and MiTCR was used to assemble and quantify clonotypes. To exclude erroneous sequences, only TCR cDNA sequences supported by at least two reads were retained. The tcR package was used for downstream repertoire analysis, with clonotypes matched between fractions based on CDR3 nucleotide sequence plus V segment. VDJmatch was used to annotate antigen specificity against VDJdb, with one amino acid substitution in CDR3 allowed. One entry per CDR3 protein sequence results from the TCRdb reprocessing of the reads, with DNA left out. None of the V and J calls come from the authors' own analysis; TCRdb made them. The table of this sample itemizes about 550,000 distinct CDR3 sequences. The top ten clones comprise approximately 3.6% of the sample.

Input material: blood T cells: a sorted CD56 or NKG2C T cell subset, CD4+ or CD8+ T cells, or bulk PBMC T cells (not recorded which). The receptor was isolated from a man aged 18 to 35 in good health. Donor details come from another sample of the same person, matched by shared clones. The sequence is built from TRBV29-1 and TRBJ2-6; TCRdb's D call of TRBD1 is untestable without DNA. This receptor has the CDR3 CSVGSPTGAGANVLTF.